This TCR beta chain was identified in a study of blood T cells in healthy people across ages. Then a second PCR, running about 6 to 11 cycles, was carried out with a sample-barcoded 5' primer and a J-beta primer mix. In TCRdb, the 5' RACE reads were re-called with MiXCR into one record per CDR3 protein. The table has about 2 million distinct CDR3 sequences, roughly 52% seen once. Germline loops: CDR1 MDHEN, CDR2 SYDVKM. The CDR3 extends over 15 amino acids. V shed 4 bases and J 5 bases; nucleotides not matched to a gene: 10. The sample comprised blood. V usage is TRBV28 and J usage is TRBJ2-7; 8 nucleotides match TRBD1. The source of this sequence is a woman aged 40 to 50 in good health. The CDR3 spells CASSSSGQGSDEQYF. The DNA for the CDR3 is TGTGCCAGCAGTTCGTCAGGACAGGGTTCCGACGAGCAGTACTTC.